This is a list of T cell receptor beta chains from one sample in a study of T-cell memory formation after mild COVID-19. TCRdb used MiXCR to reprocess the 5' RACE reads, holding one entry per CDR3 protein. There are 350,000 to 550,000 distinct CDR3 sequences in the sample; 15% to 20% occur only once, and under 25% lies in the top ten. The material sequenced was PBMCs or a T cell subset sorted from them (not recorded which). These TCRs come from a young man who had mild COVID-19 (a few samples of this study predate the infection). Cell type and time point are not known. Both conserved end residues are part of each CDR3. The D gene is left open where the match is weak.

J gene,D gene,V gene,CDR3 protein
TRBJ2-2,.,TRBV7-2,CASSLAGNTGELFF
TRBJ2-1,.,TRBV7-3,CASRGRSNEQFF
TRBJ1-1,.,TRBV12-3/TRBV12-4,CASSLGIPEAFF
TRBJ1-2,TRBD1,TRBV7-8,CASSLLRGRQGGYGYTF
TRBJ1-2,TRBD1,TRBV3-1,CASSHPGQGTYGYTF
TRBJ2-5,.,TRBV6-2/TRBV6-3,CASRLRTAGIGTQYF
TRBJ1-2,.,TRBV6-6,CASSYGGIVYGYTF
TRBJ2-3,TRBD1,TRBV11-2,CASSRQGSTQYF
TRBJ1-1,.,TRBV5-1,CASSLVGTTEAFF
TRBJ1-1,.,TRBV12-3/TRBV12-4,CASTPGQGWAEAFF
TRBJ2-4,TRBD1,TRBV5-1,CASSPGQGETIVRTGLAKNIQYF
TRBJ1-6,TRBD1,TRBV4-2,CASSPWTGGDPSPLHF
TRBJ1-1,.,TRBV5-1,CASSLTGLIGTEAFF
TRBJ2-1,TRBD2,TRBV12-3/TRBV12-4,CASSSTPPGGSYNEQFF
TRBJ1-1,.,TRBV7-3,CASSWTTDTEAFF
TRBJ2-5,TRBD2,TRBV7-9,CASSPRAGGRQETQYF
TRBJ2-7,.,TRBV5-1,CASSLPQGNYEQYF
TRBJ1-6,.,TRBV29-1,CSVRADHNSPLHF
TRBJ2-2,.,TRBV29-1,CSVVGNTGELFF
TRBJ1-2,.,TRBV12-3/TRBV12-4,CASSSARRSYGYTF
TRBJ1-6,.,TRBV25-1,CASGPGTKDSPLHF
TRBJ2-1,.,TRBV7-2,CASSLDNNNEQFF
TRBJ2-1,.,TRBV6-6,CASSYPRSQILYEQFF
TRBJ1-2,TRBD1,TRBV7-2,CASSPRQGYYYGYTF
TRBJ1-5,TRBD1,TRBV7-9,CASSHQGAGQPQHF
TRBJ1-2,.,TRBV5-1,CASSTVGSSYGYTF
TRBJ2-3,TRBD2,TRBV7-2,CASPALSSGSSSTDTQYF
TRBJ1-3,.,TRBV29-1,CSVAGREGSTIYF
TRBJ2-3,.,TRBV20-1,CSARPWAGRTTDTQYF
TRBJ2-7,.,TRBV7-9,CASSSSGQSSYEQYF
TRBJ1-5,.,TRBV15,CAVGLSNQPQHF
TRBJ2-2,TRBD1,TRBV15,CATIRVGQRYTGELFF
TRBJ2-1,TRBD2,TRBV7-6,CASSPGGHSYNEQFF
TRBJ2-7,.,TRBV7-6,CASSSQTLGGEQYF
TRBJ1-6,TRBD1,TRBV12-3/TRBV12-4,CASSPQTGRNSPLHF
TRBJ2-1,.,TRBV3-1,CASSLGGLAQFF
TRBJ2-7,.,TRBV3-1,CASSQLRGGEQYF
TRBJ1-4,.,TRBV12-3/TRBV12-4,CASSPRGLGREKLFF
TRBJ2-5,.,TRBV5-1,CASSPGPGPQETQYF
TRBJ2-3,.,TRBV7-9,CASSPQADTQYF
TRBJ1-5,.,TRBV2,CASSDLAAGVDNQPQHF
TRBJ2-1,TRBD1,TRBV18,CASSPARTGFYNEQFF
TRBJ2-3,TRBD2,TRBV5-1,CASTGTSGGSFSDTQYF
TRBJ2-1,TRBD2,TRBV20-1,CSARTSGAPNEQFF
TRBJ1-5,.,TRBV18,CASSPQGSNQPQHF
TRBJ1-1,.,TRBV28,CASRLPWGSTEAFF
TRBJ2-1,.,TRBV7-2,CASSPRSGNEQFF
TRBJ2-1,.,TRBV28,CASNTGGNEQFF
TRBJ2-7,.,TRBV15,CAREAGGAWDEQYF
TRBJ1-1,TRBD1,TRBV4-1,CASSHSTGLNTEAFF
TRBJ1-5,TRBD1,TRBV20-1,CSARGDRSNQPQHF
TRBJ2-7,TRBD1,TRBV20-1,CSARGGQGTDYEQYF
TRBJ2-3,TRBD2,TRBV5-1,CASRPLAGADTQYF
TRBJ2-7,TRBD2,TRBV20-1,CSATGTSGGHEQYF
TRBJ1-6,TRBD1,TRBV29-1,CSVRPSGTDSPLHF
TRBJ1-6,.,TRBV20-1,CSAETGRGNSPLHF
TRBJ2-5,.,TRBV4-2,CASSRSPGQGGETQYF
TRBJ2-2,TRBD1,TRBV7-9,CASTDRSSPGELFF
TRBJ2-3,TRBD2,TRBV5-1,CASSPPRSGGPDTQYF
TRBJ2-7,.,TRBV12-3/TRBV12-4,CASSRTEGYEQYF